Following are 18 T cell receptor beta chains from one sample sequenced in a study of blood T cell repertoires in COVID-19. Only in-frame clones appear in the TCRdb table, and some are missing; sequencing was by immunoSEQ multiplex PCR. Of about 120,000 clones listed, less than 90% were seen once; the top ten hold under 5%. The specimen sequenced was PBMCs or T cells enriched from blood (not recorded which). Source of these receptors: a woman under 40 who had recovered from COVID-19.

In nucleotides, the CDR3 is TGCAGCTTGATGACTAGCGGGAGTTTCGAGACCCAGTACTTC. Translated: CSLMTSGSFETQYF. The chain has TRBV29-1 and TRBJ2-5; TRBD2 aligns across 12 bases. This CDR3 has 14 residues. Germline V gene data show CDR1 as SQVTM and CDR2 as ANQGSEA. J lost 5 bases, V lost 8 bases, and 9 bases had no gene match. Together with reference TRBV29-1 and TRBJ2-5, the CDR3 gives the full variable domain: SAVISQKPSRDICQRGTSLTIQCQVDSQVTMMFWYRQQPGQSLTLIATANQGSEATYESGFVIDKFPISRPNLTFSTLTVSNMSPEDSSIYLCSLMTSGSFETQYFGPGTRLLVL.

In this sample, this clone turned up once. V and J are TRBV4-3 and TRBJ2-7, with a weak D call TRBD2 (5 bases). Trimming took off 1 base at V and 2 bases at J, with 15 bases between the two ends. Germline values: CDR1 LGHNA, CDR2 YSLEER. The CDR3 covers 16 residues. CDR3 bases: TGCGCCAGCAGCCAAGGACCATTGACCGGGACCTACGAGCAGTACTTC. Its protein product is CASSQGPLTGTYEQYF.

The rearrangement links TRBV3-1 (or the pseudogene TRBV3-2) to TRBJ1-2; no clear D gene. The CDR3 is made up of 15 amino acids. The germline V and J ends were trimmed by 1 base and 2 bases, with 11 bases remaining between them. Germline V gene sequence: CDR1 LGHDT, CDR2 YNNKEL (reference sequence). CDR3 in amino acids: CASSQVHTFNYGYTF. In DNA, the CDR3 is TGTGCCAGCAGCCAAGTCCACACCTTCAACTATGGCTACACCTTC.

This clone showed up many times. The rearrangement links TRBV4-3 to TRBJ2-2, with 12 bases that match TRBD2. CDR1 and CDR2 (germline): LGHNA, YSLEER. This CDR3 is 18 amino acids long. With V trimmed by 0 bases and J by 6 bases, 8 bases remained unmatched. In DNA form, the CDR3 reads TGCGCCAGCAGCCAAGATTGGCTAGCGGGAGGGCCCGCCGGGGAGCTGTTTTTT. Residues: CASSQDWLAGGPAGELFF.

This chain uses TRBV28 with TRBJ1-5; TRBD1 aligns across 7 bases. Germline V gene data show CDR1 as MDHEN and CDR2 as SYDVKM. The CDR3 has 16 residues. V was clipped by 5 bases and J by 4 bases; unmatched bases: 11. CDR3 nucleotide sequence: TGTGCCAGCAGTGGGCCCCCCAGGGACAGTAATCAGCCCCAGCATTTT. Translating it yields CASSGPPRDSNQPQHF.

The J gene is TRBJ2-1, the V gene TRBV4-3; TRBD2 matches at 9 bases. This CDR3 contains 15 residues. The V gene end was trimmed by 2 bases and the J gene end by 4 bases; junction bases not matched to a gene: 3. Germline loops: CDR1 LGHNA, CDR2 YSLEER. DNA for the CDR3: TGCGCCAGCAGCCAACTAGCGGGGCCTTACAATGAGCAGTTCTTC. Translating gives CASSQLAGPYNEQFF.

This clone was found many times. The gene calls are TRBV10-3 and TRBJ2-7; perhaps TRBD1 as D (5 bases). Germline assignment: CDR1 ENHRY and CDR2 SYGVKD. Trimming left V 3 bases short and J 7 bases short, with 13 bases between. This CDR3 is 13 amino acids long. As DNA, the CDR3 is TGTGCCATCAGTGAAGGGGTCCTACGGGAGCAGTACTTC. It is translated as CAISEGVLREQYF.

This chain uses TRBV10-3 with TRBJ2-7, with TRBD2 as a possible D gene (5 bases). Trimming shortened V by 5 bases and J by 2 bases, and 7 bases separated the two germline ends. The CDR3 extends over 12 amino acids. Germline loops: CDR1 ENHRY, CDR2 SYGVKD. The CDR3 DNA reads as TGTGCCATCAGTAGCGGAACCTACGAGCAGTACTTC. Its translation is CAISSGTYEQYF.

This chain joins TRBV19 and TRBJ1-1; a weak D match, TRBD1 (5 bases). The germline V gene has CDR1 LNHDA and CDR2 SQIVND (reference sequence). The CDR3 is made up of 14 amino acids. Trimming left V 3 bases short and J 0 bases short, with 8 bases between. CDR3 nucleotide sequence: TGTGCCAGTAGTATGGGGCGAATGAACACTGAAGCTTTCTTT. Residues: CASSMGRMNTEAFF. The full variable domain, completed using reference TRBV19 and TRBJ1-1, is DGGITQSPKYLFRKEGQNVTLSCEQNLNHDAMYWYRQDPGQGLRLIYYSQIVNDFQKGDIAEGYSVSREKKESFPLTVTSAQKNPTAFYLCASSMGRMNTEAFFGQGTRLTVV.

V usage is TRBV19 and J usage is TRBJ1-1; possibly TRBD1 for D (5 bases). V was cut by 8 bases and J by 2 bases, with 21 bases left in between. Germline V gene data show CDR1 as LNHDA and CDR2 as SQIVND (reference sequence). The CDR3 is made up of 16 amino acids. As DNA, the CDR3 is TGTGCCAGTCTTAATTCATGGGGGGACTTTAACACTGAAGCTTTCTTT. As protein: CASLNSWGDFNTEAFF.

This chain joins TRBV11-2 and TRBJ2-1; tentatively, D is TRBD2 (5 bases). Per germline, CDR1 SGHAT and CDR2 FQNNGV. The CDR3 is 16 amino acids. The V end was cut by 2 bases, the J end by 4 bases, with 15 bases between. The CDR3 loop reads CASSLRPILAYNEQFF. In DNA form, the CDR3 reads TGTGCCAGCAGCTTAAGGCCCATTCTAGCTTACAATGAGCAGTTCTTC.

Only a few counts were recorded for this clone. The gene calls are TRBV13 and TRBJ1-6, with D unresolved. CDR1 is PRHDT and CDR2 is FYEKMQ in the germline V gene (reference sequence). The CDR3 runs 17 residues. V shed 0 bases and J shed 7 bases, with 16 bases lying between them. CDR3 residues: CASSLGDFPGPNSPLHF. The CDR3 DNA reads TGTGCCAGCAGCTTAGGGGACTTCCCCGGACCCAATTCACCCCTCCACTTT.

The chain is built from TRBV3-1 (or the pseudogene TRBV3-2) and TRBJ2-7; 9 positions agree with TRBD2. After removal of 8 bases from V and 6 bases from J, the junction contained 11 bases not matched to a gene. The CDR3 spans 14 residues. Per germline, CDR1 LGHDT and CDR2 YNNKEL (reference sequence). The CDR3 region has the DNA TGTGCCAGCCAGGTAGCGGGAGCGGGGTTCGAGCAGTACTTC. This translates into CASQVAGAGFEQYF.

This clone was counted a few times. The rearrangement joins TRBV15 to TRBJ2-3; 7 bases match TRBD1. The CDR3 consists of 14 residues. J gave up 2 bases and V 5 bases, and 4 bases lay outside the gene matches. Per the germline V gene, CDR1 is LNHNV and CDR2 is YYDKDF (reference sequence). CDR3 bases: TGTGCCACCAGCGGGGGACAGCCCACAGATACGCAGTATTTT. Protein: CATSGGQPTDTQYF. The whole variable domain, filled in from reference TRBV15 and TRBJ2-3, reads DAMVIQNPRYQVTQFGKPVTLSCSQTLNHNVMYWYQQKSSQAPKLLFHYYDKDFNNEADTPDNFQSRRPNTSFCFLDIRSPGLGDTAMYLCATSGGQPTDTQYFGPGTRLTVL.

This clone was seen a few times. V and J are TRBV5-1 and TRBJ1-3; TRBD1 might be the D (6 bases). Per the germline V gene, CDR1 is SGHRS and CDR2 is YFSETQ. V gave up 4 bases and J gave up 4 bases, with 18 bases separating them. The CDR3 runs to 16 residues. Written as DNA, the CDR3 is TGCGCCAGCAGCAACAGCTTTCAGGGGTCGGGAAACACCATATATTTT. Amino acid sequence: CASSNSFQGSGNTIYF.

This clone was observed once. The rearrangement links TRBV19 to TRBJ1-2; 9 nucleotides agree with TRBD1. Germline values: CDR1 LNHDA, CDR2 SQIVND (reference sequence). The CDR3 spans 14 residues. Losses at the gene ends were 9 bases for V and 8 bases for J; bases not matched to a gene: 13. The chain's CDR3 is CASAPWDRVGGYTF. The CDR3 DNA is TGTGCCAGCGCCCCTTGGGACAGGGTCGGGGGCTACACCTTC.

This clone came up once. The CDR3 sequence: CASSYRDQETQYF. In nucleotides, the CDR3 is TGTGCCAGCAGTTACAGGGACCAAGAGACCCAGTACTTC. The chain combines TRBV12-3 or TRBV12-4 with TRBJ2-5, with D possibly matching TRBD1 (6 bases). CDR3 length: 13 residues. The ends were cut back, 4 bases at V and 0 bases at J, with 6 bases in the middle.

This sequence joins TRBV19 and TRBJ1-1; no definite D call. Trimming left V 6 bases short and J 2 bases short, with 13 bases between. Germline values: CDR1 LNHDA, CDR2 SQIVND (reference sequence). This CDR3 is 14 amino acids long. DNA for the CDR3: TGTGCCAGTAGCCTAGGTGGTGGTAACACTGAAGCTTTCTTT. Protein product: CASSLGGGNTEAFF.